The 19 T cell receptor beta chains in this list originate from one sample, sequenced in a study of T cells after yellow fever vaccination. TCRdb fed the 5' RACE reads into MiXCR, producing one record per CDR3 protein. This sample has 300,000 to 400,000 distinct CDR3 sequences, with 8.5% to 10% found just once. Source: PBMCs, taken on the day of the first yellow fever vaccination. The receptors come from a man younger than 35 who received the YFV17D yellow fever vaccine.

The CDR3 coding sequence is TGCGCCAGCGCAGACAGAGCGACTTCTGGGGCCAACGTCCTGACTTTC. Protein sequence: CASADRATSGANVLTF. The chain joins TRBV5-1 to TRBJ2-6; the D gene is possibly TRBD1 (5 bases). The CDR3 totals 16 residues. Germline V lookup: CDR1 SGHRS, CDR2 YFSETQ. V lost 7 bases to trimming and J lost 1 base, with 15 bases between them.

This clonotype has more than one count but fewer than ten. The chain is built from TRBV6-5 and TRBJ1-5; the D is unclear. The CDR3 is 17 residues long. Trimming left V 1 base short and J 0 bases short, with 13 bases between. CDR1 and CDR2 (germline): MNHEY, SVGAGI. CDR3 coding DNA: TGTGCCAGCAGTTACTTGTCGGCAGCCCTTAGCAATCAGCCCCAGCATTTT. It is translated as CASSYLSAALSNQPQHF.

This chain joins TRBV20-1 and TRBJ2-6, with TRBD1 as a possible D gene (6 bases). Deletions cut 6 bases from V and 0 bases from J, with 15 bases between. The CDR3 is made up of 16 amino acids. Germline V gene lookup returns CDR1 DFQATT and CDR2 SNEGSKA (reference sequence). The CDR3 DNA sequence: TGCAGTGCAGCGGACAGAGACAACTCTGGGGCCAACGTCCTGACTTTC. Its translation: CSAADRDNSGANVLTF.

V is TRBV12-3 or TRBV12-4 and J is TRBJ2-2; D gene uncertain. This CDR3 comprises 11 residues. Trimming took 1 base from V and 14 from J, leaving 8 bases between them. CDR3 in amino acids: CASSLEKDLFF. The CDR3 DNA reads as TGTGCCAGCAGTTTAGAGAAGGATCTGTTTTTT.

This clonotype has more than one count but fewer than ten. CDR3 sequence: CASSEREWRRRTDTQYF. The CDR3 DNA reads as TGTGCCAGCAGCGAGAGGGAGTGGCGGCGGAGGACAGATACGCAGTATTTT. The chain is built from TRBV9 and TRBJ2-3, with a tentative D call TRBD2 (5 bases). The CDR3 totals 17 residues. V dropped 3 bases and J dropped 3 bases, with 20 bases sitting between them. CDR1 and CDR2 (germline): SGDLS, YYNGEE.

This rearrangement joins TRBV7-2 to TRBJ1-4; D is uncertain. The V gene lost 7 bases and the J gene lost 8 bases, with 17 bases spanning the gap. Germline V gives CDR1 SGHTA, CDR2 FQGNSA. The CDR3 runs 14 residues. CDR3 protein: CASTVGLRGEKLFF. The CDR3 nucleotides are TGTGCCAGCACCGTAGGGTTAAGAGGGGAAAAACTGTTTTTT.

This clonotype has more than one count but fewer than ten. This sequence joins TRBV12-3 or TRBV12-4 and TRBJ2-7; 8 bases line up with TRBD2. The CDR3 has 13 residues. The J segment lost 6 bases and the V segment lost 4 bases, leaving 5 bases of the junction unmatched. The CDR3 region has the DNA TGTGCCAGCAGTTCGGGACTAGGGATCGAGCAGTACTTC. It codes for CASSSGLGIEQYF.

This clonotype was recorded a few times. CDR3 DNA sequence: TGTGCCAGCAGCCAAGAGGCCCCCGGGACGGGGGATCAGCCCCAGCATTTT. This codes for CASSQEAPGTGDQPQHF. This chain links TRBV4-2 with TRBJ1-5; perhaps TRBD1 as D (5 bases). This CDR3 region has 17 residues. The V end was cut by 0 bases, the J end by 5 bases, with 17 bases between. The germline gives CDR1 LGHNA, CDR2 YNFKEQ.

CDR3 coding DNA: TGCGCCAGCAGCCAAGGCGTTGGGGGCAAAAACATTCAGTACTTC. Translated: CASSQGVGGKNIQYF. The J gene is TRBJ2-4, the V gene TRBV4-3; D is possibly TRBD1 or TRBD2 (5 bases each). V was shortened by 1 base and J by 3 bases, with 10 bases between the two germline ends. The CDR3 loop spans 15 amino acids. Germline V gene data show CDR1 as LGHNA and CDR2 as YSLEER.

The chain has TRBV28 and TRBJ2-6; TRBD1 agrees at 7 bases. The CDR3 runs to 15 residues. Looked up from germline, CDR1 is MDHEN and CDR2 is SYDVKM. Unmatched junction bases numbered 1, after V lost 5 bases and J lost 0 bases. The DNA for the CDR3 is TGTGCCAGCAGTGGGACAGTCTCTGGGGCCAACGTCCTGACTTTC. Translating it yields CASSGTVSGANVLTF. The full variable domain, rest sourced from reference TRBV28 and TRBJ2-6, is DVKVTQSSRYLVKRTGEKVFLECVQDMDHENMFWYRQDPGLGLRLIYFSYDVKMKEKGDIPEGYSVSREKKERFSLILESASTNQTSMYLCASSGTVSGANVLTFGAGSRLTVL.

This clonotype came up a few times. V usage is TRBV28 and J usage is TRBJ1-1; no clear D gene. In germline, CDR1 is MDHEN, CDR2 SYDVKM. Trimming pared 2 bases from V and 5 bases from J, leaving 9 bases between. This CDR3 comprises 13 residues. CDR3 DNA sequence: TGTGCCAGCAGTTTACACGGGCGGACTGAAGCTTTCTTT. Amino acids: CASSLHGRTEAFF.

The J gene is TRBJ2-3, the V gene TRBV4-2, with TRBD2 identical over 10 bases. This CDR3 is 15 amino acids long. The ends lost 7 bases at V and 4 bases at J; junction bases unmatched: 8. Per the germline V gene, CDR1 is LGHNA and CDR2 is YNFKEQ. The CDR3 sequence: CASKPSGGGADTQYF. The CDR3 DNA is TGTGCCAGCAAACCTAGCGGGGGAGGGGCAGATACGCAGTATTTT.

V is TRBV12-3 or TRBV12-4 and J is TRBJ2-3; TRBD2 agrees at 7 bases. CDR3 length equals 20 residues. J lost 1 base, V lost 7 bases, and 23 bases had no gene match. The CDR3 DNA reads TGTGCCAGCACCTTGAGGAGCGGGGCCCTCTCATCTGCTGGCACAGATACGCAGTATTTT. The encoded protein is CASTLRSGALSSAGTDTQYF.

The chain employs TRBV20-1 and TRBJ1-4, with TRBD1 matching over 11 bases. Germline V gives CDR1 DFQATT, CDR2 SNEGSKA (reference sequence). CDR3 length: 13 amino acids. V gave up 0 bases and J gave up 11 bases; unmatched junction bases: 2. The CDR3 region has the DNA TGCAGTGCTAGAGACGGGACAGGGGGGAAACTGTTTTTT. Its protein product is CSARDGTGGKLFF.

This chain links TRBV7-2 with TRBJ2-5, with 9 bases that match TRBD2. V gave up 5 bases and J gave up 7 bases; unmatched junction bases: 14. The germline V gene encodes CDR1 SGHTA and CDR2 FQGNSA. The CDR3 runs to 16 residues. CDR3 sequence (DNA): TGTGCCAGCAGCCCCCAGTCCCTAGCGGGGTCGGGGACCCAGTACTTC. This sequence encodes CASSPQSLAGSGTQYF.

This clonotype came up a few times. This sequence joins TRBV5-1 and TRBJ1-1; TRBD1 agrees at 7 bases. CDR3 size: 13 residues. V was clipped by 4 bases and J by 3 bases; unmatched bases: 3. Germline values: CDR1 SGHRS, CDR2 YFSETQ. Here the CDR3 reads CASSKGAYTEAFF. CDR3 coding DNA: TGCGCCAGCAGCAAGGGGGCGTACACTGAAGCTTTCTTT.

This clonotype was detected ten times or more. The genes are TRBV5-1 and TRBJ1-2; D gene uncertain. The CDR3 runs to 14 residues. V was shortened by 4 bases and J by 8 bases, with 18 bases between the two germline ends. Germline V gene sequence: CDR1 SGHRS, CDR2 YFSETQ. The CDR3 sequence: CASSDGGVVGGYTF. CDR3 DNA sequence: TGCGCCAGCAGCGACGGCGGAGTAGTGGGGGGCTACACCTTC. The full variable domain, completed using reference TRBV5-1 and TRBJ1-2, is KAGVTQTPRYLIKTRGQQVTLSCSPISGHRSVSWYQQTPGQGLQFLFEYFSETQRNKGNFPGRFSGRQFSNSRSEMNVSTLELGDSALYLCASSDGGVVGGYTFGSGTRLTVV.

This clonotype was found a few times. This rearrangement joins TRBV5-4 to TRBJ1-2; 8 bases agree with TRBD1. CDR3 length: 17 residues. Per germline, CDR1 SGHNT and CDR2 YYREEE (reference sequence). V lost 1 base and J lost 1; bases outside the gene matches: 9. Written as DNA, the CDR3 is TGTGCCAGCAGCTTGAGCTTCAGGGACAGGAATAACTATGGCTACACCTTC. Translating it yields CASSLSFRDRNNYGYTF.

This clonotype was seen a handful of times. The genes are TRBV11-2 and TRBJ2-3; possible D gene TRBD2, 6 bases. The V gene's germline CDR1 is SGHAT and CDR2 FQNNGV. Trimming removed 6 bases from V and 2 bases from J, with 15 bases in between. The CDR3 spans 15 residues. This chain's CDR3 is CASSPKAGNTDTQYF. The CDR3 nucleotides read TGTGCCAGCAGTCCTAAGGCGGGGAACACAGATACGCAGTATTTT.